The 24 T cell receptor beta chains below were found in one sample sequenced in a study of blood T cells in healthy people across ages. Primers used in a second PCR of roughly 6 to 12 cycles were a sample-barcoded 5' primer and a J-beta primer mix. TCRdb re-called the 5' RACE reads through MiXCR, storing one row per CDR3 protein. The sample yields roughly 2 million distinct CDR3 sequences, just under 50% seen once. The sample comprised blood. These receptors were obtained from a middle-aged woman in good health.

The CDR3: CASTNRERSYGYTF. The CDR3 bases are TGTGCCAGCACCAACAGGGAAAGGAGCTATGGCTACACCTTC. V gene TRBV2 combines with J gene TRBJ1-2; weak D call: TRBD1 (6 bases). V lost 7 bases, J lost 4 bases, and 16 bases lay in between. Germline CDR1 and CDR2: SNHLY and FYNNEI. The CDR3 runs to 14 residues.

For this clonotype: Given a much more abundant clone one base away, this may be a read error. The rearrangement links TRBV7-2 to TRBJ2-5; no definite D call. The CDR3 is made up of 13 amino acids. V dropped 4 bases and J dropped 4 bases, with 10 bases sitting between them. Germline-derived CDR1 and CDR2 are SGHTA and FQGNSA. In DNA form, the CDR3 reads TGTGCCAGCAGCTGGACCCGACGAGAGACCCAGTACTTC. Protein: CASSWTRRETQYF.

CDR3 DNA: TGTGCCAGCAGCCTAGCCCACCAGAACCCGATTACAGATACGCAGTATTTT. This gives the protein CASSLAHQNPITDTQYF. V usage is TRBV27 and J usage is TRBJ2-3; D perhaps matches TRBD2 (5 bases). The CDR3 has 17 residues. Germline V gene lookup returns CDR1 MNHEY and CDR2 SMNVEV (reference sequence). Trimming left V 6 bases short and J 3 bases short, with 22 bases between.

The V call is TRBV9, the J call TRBJ1-2; D remains ambiguous. V lost 0 bases and J 7 bases, leaving 13 bases between the germline ends. CDR1 and CDR2 (germline): SGDLS, YYNGEE. This CDR3 is built from 14 residues. CDR3 region: CASSVGVPNGGYTF. The CDR3 nucleotides read TGTGCCAGCAGCGTAGGAGTGCCTAACGGTGGCTACACCTTC.

The chain employs TRBV5-1 and TRBJ1-6, with 8 bases matching TRBD1. The CDR3 has 16 amino acids. CDR1 and CDR2 from the germline V gene are SGHRS and YFSETQ. V shed 4 bases and J 7 bases; nucleotides not matched to a gene: 10. The CDR3 DNA reads TGCGCCAGCAGCCCAACCCAGGGGGCTCGAAATTCACCCCTCCACTTT. This codes for CASSPTQGARNSPLHF.

The genes are TRBV18 and TRBJ2-1; D is possibly TRBD2 (6 bases). V lost 4 bases to trimming and J lost 2 bases, with 15 bases between them. This CDR3 has 16 residues. In germline, CDR1 is KGHSH, CDR2 LQKENI. The CDR3 here is CASSLPGTEPYNEQFF. CDR3 sequence (DNA): TGTGCCAGCTCACTCCCTGGGACTGAACCCTACAATGAGCAGTTCTTC.

The rearrangement links TRBV7-2 to TRBJ2-5; 7 nucleotides agree with TRBD1. The CDR3 consists of 15 residues. The germline gives CDR1 SGHTA, CDR2 FQGNSA. V shed 3 bases, J shed 13 bases, and the junction held 17 bases outside the gene matches. Written as DNA, the CDR3 is TGTGCCAGCAGCTTGGCCCCGACAGGGTTCGACGAGCGGTACTTC. This encodes CASSLAPTGFDERYF.

The table lists this clonotype with a few counts. The chain joins TRBV20-1 to TRBJ2-5, with 11 bases identical to TRBD2. Germline V gene data show CDR1 as DFQATT and CDR2 as SNEGSKA (reference sequence). The V and J ends lost 0 bases and 8 bases, in that order; junction bases with no gene match: 11. This CDR3 comprises 16 residues. DNA of the CDR3: TGCAGTGCTAGAGATCGGGCTAGCGGGGGGACCCTCACCCAGTACTTC. It yields the protein CSARDRASGGTLTQYF.

The sample holds a few counts of this clonotype. The V gene is TRBV6-1, the J gene TRBJ2-7, with 7 bases matching TRBD1. The ends lost 6 bases at V and 4 bases at J; junction bases unmatched: 12. Germline assignment: CDR1 MNHNS and CDR2 SASEGT. This CDR3 is 15 amino acids long. The CDR3 sequence is CASRTGTFTRYEQYF. CDR3 DNA sequence: TGTGCCAGCAGGACAGGGACCTTCACCCGATACGAGCAGTACTTC.

V usage is TRBV7-8 and J usage is TRBJ2-7; 9 nucleotides agree with TRBD1. V lost 6 bases to trimming and J lost 5 bases; unmatched junction nucleotides: 17. The CDR3 extends over 17 amino acids. CDR1 SGHVS and CDR2 FQNEAQ come from the germline V gene. CDR3 amino acids: CASSRAPGTGSTHEQYF. CDR3 bases: TGTGCCAGCAGTAGGGCACCCGGGACAGGGTCTACCCACGAGCAGTACTTC. Filled out from reference TRBV7-8 and TRBJ2-7, the complete variable domain reads GAGVSQSPRYKVAKRGQDVALRCDPISGHVSLFWYQQALGQGPEFLTYFQNEAQLDKSGLPSDRFFAERPEGSVSTLKIQRTQQEDSAVYLCASSRAPGTGSTHEQYFGPGTRLTVT.

Comment on this clonotype: At one end the junction does not follow the germline gene, possibly because of a read error. The chain couples TRBV7-2 to TRBJ2-5; TRBD2 matches at 7 bases. Germline CDR1 is SGHTA and CDR2 is FQGNSA. The CDR3 extends over 15 amino acids. The CDR3 DNA reads TGTGCCAACAGCGTGGTGGCTAGCGGCCAAGAGACCCAGTACTTC. Protein: CANSVVASGQETQYF.

V gene TRBV7-9 combines with J gene TRBJ2-4; a possible D gene is TRBD2 (5 bases). Germline assignment: CDR1 SEHNR and CDR2 FQNEAQ (reference sequence). The V end lost 5 bases, the J end lost 9 bases, and 14 bases lay between the germline ends. The length of the CDR3 is 13 residues. This CDR3 is CASSATTGSIQYF. The CDR3, as DNA: TGTGCCAGCAGCGCGACTACGGGTAGCATTCAGTACTTC.

CDR3 sequence reads: CASRVRTSNQPQHF. CDR3 in DNA: TGTGCCAGCAGGGTCCGAACTAGCAATCAGCCCCAGCATTTT. The V gene is TRBV6-5, the J gene TRBJ1-5, with unresolved D. This CDR3 has 14 amino acids. V was pared by 6 bases and J by 0 bases, with 9 bases between. The V gene's germline CDR1 is MNHEY and CDR2 SVGAGI.

The rearrangement uses TRBV5-5 and TRBJ1-4, with D maybe TRBD1 (5 bases). The V gene's germline CDR1 is SGHKS and CDR2 YYEKEE (reference sequence). Trimming cost V 8 bases and J 6 bases, with 14 bases left between them. The CDR3 has 13 amino acids. The CDR3 DNA follows: TGTGCCAGTAATGACGGGACGCATGAAAAACTGTTTTTT. Translation: CASNDGTHEKLFF.

The chain couples TRBV29-1 to TRBJ2-3; no clear D gene. The CDR3 has 12 residues. The germline V gene has CDR1 SQVTM and CDR2 ANQGSEA. With 4 bases removed from V and 2 bases from J, the gap between germline ends came to 7 bases. The DNA of the CDR3 is TGCAGCGTTGTATATTACACAGATACGCAGTATTTT. Residues: CSVVYYTDTQYF.

This clonotype was observed a handful of times. The chain joins TRBV12-3 or TRBV12-4 to TRBJ2-1; no reliable D call. The CDR3 spans 13 residues. Trimming stripped 3 bases from V and 6 bases from J, with 9 bases between. CDR3 amino acids: CASSLQTFNEQFF. For the CDR3, the DNA is TGTGCCAGCAGTTTGCAAACTTTCAATGAGCAGTTCTTC.

This sequence joins TRBV5-6 and TRBJ1-2; 8 nucleotides match TRBD1. The germline gives CDR1 SGHDT, CDR2 YYEEEE. Trimming cost V 3 bases and J 4 bases; bases outside gene matches: 11. The CDR3 extends over 16 amino acids. CDR3: CASSSSLDRDPYGYTF. The CDR3, as DNA: TGTGCCAGCAGCTCATCCCTGGACAGGGATCCCTATGGCTACACCTTC.

This clonotype was seen a few times. This sequence joins TRBV7-9 and TRBJ1-1, with unresolved D. The length of the CDR3 is 12 residues. V lost 5 bases and J 10 bases, leaving 14 bases between the germline ends. The germline V gene encodes CDR1 SEHNR and CDR2 FQNEAQ (reference sequence). CDR3 coding DNA: TGTGCCAGCAGCGGATCGGGCGTAGGAGCTTTCTTT. Protein sequence: CASSGSGVGAFF.

This rearrangement joins TRBV12-3 or TRBV12-4 to TRBJ1-2; TRBD1 matches 8 bases. J was trimmed by 0 bases and V by 2 bases; bases with no gene match: 8. The CDR3 extends over 17 amino acids. CDR3 residues: CASSLFAGGGSNYGYTF. In DNA form, the CDR3 reads TGTGCCAGCAGTTTATTTGCAGGGGGCGGGTCTAACTATGGCTACACCTTC.

This clonotype was counted only a few times. A read error may produce the germline difference seen at one junction end. The chain links TRBV2 to TRBJ2-1; the D is unclear. Germline-derived CDR1 and CDR2 are SNHLY and FYNNEI. This CDR3 has 13 residues. CDR3 in amino acids: CASSEVRDNEQFF. As DNA, the CDR3 is TGTGCCAGCAGCGAAGTCAGAGACAATGAGCAGTTCTTC.

This clonotype came up a few times. V usage is TRBV5-1 and J usage is TRBJ2-3; D call uncertain. Germline values: CDR1 SGHRS, CDR2 YFSETQ. The V and J ends lost 1 base and 5 bases respectively, with 8 bases between them. CDR3 size: 13 residues. The CDR3 here is CASSLIPGDTQYF. The CDR3 DNA reads TGCGCCAGCAGCTTGATTCCGGGAGATACGCAGTATTTT.

This clonotype was found a few times. The chain has TRBV29-1 and TRBJ2-5, with 14 bases aligning to TRBD2. From germline, CDR1 is SQVTM and CDR2 ANQGSEA. V shed 0 bases and J 2 bases; nucleotides not matched to a gene: 11. The CDR3 extends over 19 amino acids. In DNA, the CDR3 is TGCAGCGTTGAAGATCGACTAGCGGGGGGGCCGACCCCACAAGAGACCCAGTACTTC. Protein product: CSVEDRLAGGPTPQETQYF. The variable domain in full, with the rest retrieved from reference TRBV29-1 and TRBJ2-5, is SAVISQKPSRDICQRGTSLTIQCQVDSQVTMMFWYRQQPGQSLTLIATANQGSEATYESGFVIDKFPISRPNLTFSTLTVSNMSPEDSSIYLCSVEDRLAGGPTPQETQYFGPGTRLLVL.

The CDR3 reads CASSFRAEHNYGYTF. CDR3 DNA: TGTGCCAGCAGTTTCCGGGCTGAGCATAACTATGGCTACACCTTC. The chain links TRBV27 to TRBJ1-2, with D unresolved. CDR3 length equals 15 residues. Germline CDR1 MNHEY, CDR2 SMNVEV (reference sequence). V dropped 3 bases and J dropped 1 base, with 12 bases sitting between them.

This rearrangement joins TRBV28 to TRBJ2-3; 9 positions match TRBD2. This CDR3 spans 18 amino acids. V shed 2 bases and J 0 bases; nucleotides not matched to a gene: 9. The germline V gene encodes CDR1 MDHEN and CDR2 SYDVKM. As DNA, the CDR3 is TGTGCCAGCAGTTTAGGGCTAGCGGGGACCCTTAGCACAGATACGCAGTATTTT. Protein product: CASSLGLAGTLSTDTQYF.